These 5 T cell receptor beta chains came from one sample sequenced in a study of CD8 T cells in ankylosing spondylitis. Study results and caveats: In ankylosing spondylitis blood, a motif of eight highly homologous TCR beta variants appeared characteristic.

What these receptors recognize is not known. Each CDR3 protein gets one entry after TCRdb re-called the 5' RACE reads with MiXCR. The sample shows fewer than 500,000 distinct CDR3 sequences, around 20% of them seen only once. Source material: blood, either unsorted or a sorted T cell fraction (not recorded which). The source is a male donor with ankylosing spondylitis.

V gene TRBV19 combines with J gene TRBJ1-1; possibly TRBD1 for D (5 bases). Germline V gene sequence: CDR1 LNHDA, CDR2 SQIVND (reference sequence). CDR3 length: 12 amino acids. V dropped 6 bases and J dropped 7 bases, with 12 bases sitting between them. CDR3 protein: CASRSGLNEAFF. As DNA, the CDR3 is TGTGCCAGTAGATCAGGGTTAAATGAAGCTTTCTTT.

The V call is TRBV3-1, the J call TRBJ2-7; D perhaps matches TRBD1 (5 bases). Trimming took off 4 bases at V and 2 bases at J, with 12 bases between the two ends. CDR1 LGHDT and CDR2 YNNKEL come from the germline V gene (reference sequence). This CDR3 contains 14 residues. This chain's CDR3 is CASSLSTVTYEQYF. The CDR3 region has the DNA TGTGCCAGCAGCCTTTCGACAGTTACCTACGAGCAGTACTTC.

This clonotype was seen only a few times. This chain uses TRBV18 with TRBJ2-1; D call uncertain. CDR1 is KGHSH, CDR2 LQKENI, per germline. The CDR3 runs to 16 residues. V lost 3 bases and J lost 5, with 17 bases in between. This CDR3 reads CASSPIHSQGDNEQFF. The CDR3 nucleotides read TGTGCCAGCTCACCCATTCATTCCCAAGGTGACAATGAGCAGTTCTTC.

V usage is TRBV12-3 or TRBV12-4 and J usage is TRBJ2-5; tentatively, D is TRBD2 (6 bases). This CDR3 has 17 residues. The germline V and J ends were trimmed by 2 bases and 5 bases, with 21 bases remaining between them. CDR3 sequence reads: CASSLMTAQRRDETQYF. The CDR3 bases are TGTGCCAGCAGTTTAATGACTGCACAGAGGCGGGACGAGACCCAGTACTTC.

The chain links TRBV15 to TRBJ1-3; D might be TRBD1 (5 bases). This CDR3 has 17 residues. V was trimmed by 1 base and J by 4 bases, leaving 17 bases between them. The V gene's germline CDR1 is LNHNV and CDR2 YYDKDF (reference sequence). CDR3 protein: CATSRAGRGVPGNTIYF. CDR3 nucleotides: TGTGCCACCAGCAGAGCCGGTCGGGGGGTCCCCGGAAACACCATATATTTT.